This is a list of T cell receptor beta chains from one sample in a study of blood T cell repertoires in COVID-19. Sequenced by immunoSEQ multiplex PCR; TCRdb stores in-frame clones only, minus some. The sample holds 370,000 or so clones, roughly 80% seen once. The sequencing sample was made of peripheral blood. These receptors came from a human donor with acute or convalescent COVID-19. The donor label of this sample is uncertain. Each CDR3 is given with its conserved first and last residue. D genes are given only for firm matches. Size is omitted from some rows. Given values are once, few, many or a class for expanded clones.

DNA | CDR3 | D | size | J | V
TGCAGCGCCGGGACTAGCGGAAACACCGGGGAGCTGTTTTTT | CSAGTSGNTGELFF | TRBD2 | - | TRBJ2-2 | TRBV29-1
TGTGCCAGCAGACGGACAGGGGGAAGGGCCTACGAGCAGTACTTC | CASRRTGGRAYEQYF | TRBD1 | - | TRBJ2-7 | TRBV6-5
TGTGCTAGTTTTCAGCGGGAAAGCACAGATACGCAGTATTTT | CASFQRESTDTQYF | TRBD2 | - | TRBJ2-3 | TRBV12-5
TGTGCCTGGAATTGGGGCCTCCTTGGGGATGGCTACACCTTC | CAWNWGLLGDGYTF | - | - | TRBJ1-2 | TRBV30
TGTGCCACCAGCATGATTCCGGAGGGCACTGAAGCTTTCTTT | CATSMIPEGTEAFF | - | - | TRBJ1-1 | TRBV15
TGCAGTGCTAGTTCCCCACAGCAAGTTAACTATGGCTACACCTTC | CSASSPQQVNYGYTF | - | - | TRBJ1-2 | TRBV20-1
TGCGCCAGCAGCCAAGGGGGGCGGGAAAAACTGTTTTTT | CASSQGGREKLFF | - | once | TRBJ1-4 | TRBV4-1
TGCAGCGCCGTGGACAGGGGTTCGGCGACCGGGGAGCTGTTTTTT | CSAVDRGSATGELFF | TRBD1 | - | TRBJ2-2 | TRBV29-1
TGTGCCAGCAGTTTAAGGGGGGGCCTGACTCAAGCTTTCTTT | CASSLRGGLTQAFF | - | - | TRBJ1-1 | TRBV27
TGTGCCAGCAGCTTCAGGGGTTATGGCTACACCTTC | CASSFRGYGYTF | - | - | TRBJ1-2 | TRBV5-6
TGTGCCAGCAGTTTACGCATCTCGAGCTCCTACAATGAGCAGTTCTTC | CASSLRISSSYNEQFF | - | - | TRBJ2-1 | TRBV28
TGTGCCAGCAGCCCGGCGGTGACTGAAGCTTTCTTT | CASSPAVTEAFF | - | - | TRBJ1-1 | TRBV5-5
TGCGCCAGCAGCTTCGGTAGGACAGCAAACACTGAAGCTTTCTTT | CASSFGRTANTEAFF | - | - | TRBJ1-1 | TRBV5-1
TGTGCCAGCAGCTCCGGGACAGGGGCCAACTATGGCTACACCTTC | CASSSGTGANYGYTF | TRBD1 | - | TRBJ1-2 | TRBV6-5
TGTGCCAGCAGTTTGATACAGGGTCGTAAGGCTTTCTTT | CASSLIQGRKAFF | - | - | TRBJ1-1 | TRBV28
TGTGCCAGCATGGTCCGGGGGTTCTACGAGCAGTACTTC | CASMVRGFYEQYF | - | - | TRBJ2-7 | TRBV12-3/TRBV12-4
TGTGCCAGCAGCTTGGCCGGGACAGGGGGCTACGAGCAGTACTTC | CASSLAGTGGYEQYF | TRBD1 | - | TRBJ2-7 | TRBV5-5
TGTGCCAGCAGTTCGCCCGGACTAGCGATCTACGAGCAGTACTTC | CASSSPGLAIYEQYF | TRBD2 | - | TRBJ2-7 | TRBV27
TGTGCCAGCAGCTTGACAGAATATGGCTACACCTTC | CASSLTEYGYTF | - | - | TRBJ1-2 | TRBV5-8
TGTGCCAGCAGCCCCAGGTCAGGGGGATTTCAGCCCCAGCATTTT | CASSPRSGGFQPQHF | TRBD1 | - | TRBJ1-5 | TRBV28
TGTGCCAGCAGTTACGAGAGGCCTGTAACCTACGAGCAGTACTTC | CASSYERPVTYEQYF | - | few | TRBJ2-7 | TRBV6-5
TGTGCCATCAGTGAGACTAGACCCTACGAGCAGTACTTC | CAISETRPYEQYF | - | - | TRBJ2-7 | TRBV10-3
TGTGCCAGCAGCACCATCGGAGCCGACGAGCAGTACTTC | CASSTIGADEQYF | - | many | TRBJ2-7 | TRBV5-5
TGTGCCAGCAGCCCTCTCGGGGGGTATGGCTACACCTTC | CASSPLGGYGYTF | - | - | TRBJ1-2 | TRBV5-6
TGTGCCAGCTCATCGGACAGTAGCAATCAGCCCCAGCATTTT | CASSSDSSNQPQHF | - | - | TRBJ1-5 | TRBV18
TGTGCCAGCACCTTGGGAGTGAGGACTGAAGCTTTCTTT | CASTLGVRTEAFF | - | - | TRBJ1-1 | TRBV28
TGTGCCAGCAGCTTGCGGCAGGGCCCCGAGACCCAGTACTTC | CASSLRQGPETQYF | - | - | TRBJ2-5 | TRBV5-5
TGTGCCAGCATTGTGGGACAGCAAGAGACCCAGTACTTC | CASIVGQQETQYF | TRBD1 | - | TRBJ2-5 | TRBV2
TGTGCCAGCAGTTCCCTAACAGGGAACTATGGCTACACCTTC | CASSSLTGNYGYTF | - | - | TRBJ1-2 | TRBV28
TGTGCCAGCAGCATTCAGGGAAACACTGAAGCTTTCTTT | CASSIQGNTEAFF | - | - | TRBJ1-1 | TRBV7-8
TGTGCCAGCAGCACACAGGGTTCTAGGTACAATGAGCAGTTCTTC | CASSTQGSRYNEQFF | - | - | TRBJ2-1 | TRBV3-1/TRBV3-2
TGTGCCAGCTCACCCGACAGGGTAGGCACTGAAGCTTTCTTT | CASSPDRVGTEAFF | TRBD1 | - | TRBJ1-1 | TRBV18
TGTGCCAGCATCCTGAGCGGGGGCCTGAACTATGGCTACACCTTC | CASILSGGLNYGYTF | - | few | TRBJ1-2 | TRBV28
TGTGCCACCAGCAGGAGGAGACAAGGGGACAGTCAGCCCCAGCATTTT | CATSRRRQGDSQPQHF | TRBD1 | - | TRBJ1-5 | TRBV15
TGTGCCAGCAGTCAGTCCCCCCAAGAGACCCAGTACTTC | CASSQSPQETQYF | - | - | TRBJ2-5 | TRBV6-5
TGTGCCAGCAGCGTAGGAGGACAGGAGATCACCATATATTTT | CASSVGGQEITIYF | TRBD1 | - | TRBJ1-3 | TRBV9
TGTGCCAGCAGGATCGGGAACACTGAAGCTTTCTTT | CASRIGNTEAFF | - | few | TRBJ1-1 | TRBV25-1
TGTGCCAGCAGCCCAACTGAACGCAGGACCTACGAGCAGTACTTC | CASSPTERRTYEQYF | - | many | TRBJ2-7 | TRBV14
TGCGCCAGCAGTCAATCACGTCCGAGGGACAGAAACAATCAGCCCCAGCATTTT | CASSQSRPRDRNNQPQHF | TRBD1 | - | TRBJ1-5 | TRBV23-1
TGTGCCAGCAGCTTAGCGGACAGGGGGCCTGGCGGGGAGCTGTTTTTT | CASSLADRGPGGELFF | TRBD1 | - | TRBJ2-2 | TRBV5-6
TGTGCCAGTAGTATAGATTCGACACAGTGGTTCTCCCCGGAGAACACTGAAGCTTTCTTT | CASSIDSTQWFSPENTEAFF | - | once | TRBJ1-1 | TRBV19
TGTGCCAGCAGGCAGAAGCGGGAGTCCTACGAGCAGTACTTC | CASRQKRESYEQYF | TRBD2 | - | TRBJ2-7 | TRBV6-5
TGTGCCAGTAGTCCCGAAGGACAGGGTTTTGGGAGCGGCTACACCTTC | CASSPEGQGFGSGYTF | TRBD1 | - | TRBJ1-2 | TRBV19
TGTGCCAGCAGCCCTCGAACGACTCTGGACAGGAGGAATGAGCAGTTCTTC | CASSPRTTLDRRNEQFF | TRBD1 | - | TRBJ2-1 | TRBV7-6
TGTGCCAGCAGTTATCGTAGGGGTGGTGCTGAAGCTTTCTTT | CASSYRRGGAEAFF | - | - | TRBJ1-1 | TRBV6-5
TGTGCCTTGAAACCCGGACTTCAGGGGTTGTCCATGAACACTGAAGCTTTCTTT | CALKPGLQGLSMNTEAFF | - | - | TRBJ1-1 | TRBV30
TGTGCCACCAGTGATTGGACTAGCGGTTACAATGAGCAGTTCTTC | CATSDWTSGYNEQFF | TRBD2 | - | TRBJ2-1 | TRBV24-1
TGTGCCAGCTATCGGGACAGGGGGTACGGCTACGATGAGCAGTTCTTC | CASYRDRGYGYDEQFF | TRBD1 | - | TRBJ2-1 | TRBV2
TGTGCCAGCAGTTTGTGGACAGGGACCTACACCTTC | CASSLWTGTYTF | TRBD1 | - | TRBJ1-2 | TRBV28
TGTGCCAGCTCTCCATCCACAGGACGCCCTTCCTACAATGAGCAGTTCTTC | CASSPSTGRPSYNEQFF | - | - | TRBJ2-1 | TRBV18
TGTGCCAGCTCGGGACTAGAAGGCTACGAGCAGTACTTC | CASSGLEGYEQYF | TRBD2 | - | TRBJ2-7 | TRBV18
TGTGCCAGCAGCCAAGCGACTGGCTCCTACGAGCAGTACTTC | CASSQATGSYEQYF | - | - | TRBJ2-7 | TRBV4-2
TGTGCCAGCAGTTTAATTGCGGCGAGCGTCGGTCAGCCCCAGCATTTT | CASSLIAASVGQPQHF | - | - | TRBJ1-5 | TRBV27
TGTGCCAGCATCAGGGCGGCGTCACACTCCTACGAGCAGTACTTC | CASIRAASHSYEQYF | - | - | TRBJ2-7 | TRBV6-5
TGTGCCTCATCCGGGTGGAGGCCTTCCTACAATGAGCAGTTCTTC | CASSGWRPSYNEQFF | - | - | TRBJ2-1 | TRBV3-1/TRBV3-2